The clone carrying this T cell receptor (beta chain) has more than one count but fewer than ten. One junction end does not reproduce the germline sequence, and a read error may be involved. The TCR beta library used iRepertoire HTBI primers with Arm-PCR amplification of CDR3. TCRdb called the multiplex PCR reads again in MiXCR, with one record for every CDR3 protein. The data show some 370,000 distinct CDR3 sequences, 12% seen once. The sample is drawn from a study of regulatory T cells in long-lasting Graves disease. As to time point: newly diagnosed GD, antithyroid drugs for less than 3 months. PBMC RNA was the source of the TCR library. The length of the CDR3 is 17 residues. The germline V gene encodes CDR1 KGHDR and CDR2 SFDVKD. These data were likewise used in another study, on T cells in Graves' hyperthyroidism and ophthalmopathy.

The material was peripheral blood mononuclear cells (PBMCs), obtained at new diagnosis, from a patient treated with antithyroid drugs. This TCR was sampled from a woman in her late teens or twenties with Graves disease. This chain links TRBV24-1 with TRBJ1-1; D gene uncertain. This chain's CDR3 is CATPGFRGVGSNTEALF. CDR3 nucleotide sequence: TGTGCCACCCCTGGGTTTCGAGGTGTGGGGTCGAACACTGAAGCTCTCTTT.